The subject of this entry is one T cell receptor beta chain. The target of this receptor is not known. Base quality data are lacking; no much larger clone is found one base away. What the treatment or condition label conveys for this sample: roughly ten-day PBMC culture with coronavirus spike peptide pools or control peptides (ViraFEST assay). The study used the ViraFEST assay, which expanded antigen-specific T cells with peptide pools and then identified expanded clonotypes by TCR sequencing. The convalescent patients' positive SARS-CoV-2 PCR tests fell between March and December 2020, which was before the Alpha, Beta and Delta variants emerged in the United States. About 2 million PBMCs per well were cultured in IMDM with approximately 5% human AB serum and approximately 10 IU/ml IL-2, plus 10 ug/ml peptide pools. On days 3 and 7, half of the culture medium was replaced with fresh IL-2-containing medium. Once the cells had been in culture for around ten days, the EasySep CD4+ T cell isolation kit was used to isolate CD4+ T cells by negative selection. PBMCs were separated from whole blood using Ficoll-Paque Plus gradient centrifugation and then either used fresh or cryopreserved at -140C. Culture conditions were generally each tested in triplicate wells.

This sample was included in a study of vaccination and CD4 T cells after COVID-19 (dated by TCRdb to 2022 to 2024). Regarding the complete study: SARS-CoV-2 positivity had been established in the convalescent patients by nasal swab PCR, and mild disease was recorded in about 9 of these patients and severe disease in one. Six males and four females were included in the convalescent cohort, with two Hispanic individuals, seven Caucasians, two Asians and one multiracial person represented. Two doses of either the Pfizer-BioNTech BNT162b2 vaccine (n=8) or the Moderna mRNA-1273 vaccine (n=2) were administered to participants. Post-COVID blood samples from convalescent patients were collected a median of roughly 100 days after diagnosis, with a range of about 30 to 170 days. Post-vaccine blood samples were obtained a median of about 70 days after the second vaccine dose, with a range of roughly 13 to 250 days. For stimulating the cultures, overlapping spike peptide pools were used, derived from SARS-CoV-2 as well as from the common cold coronaviruses HCoV-NL63, HCoV-OC43 and HCoV-229E. In control cultures, a CEFX viral epitope pool was used as positive control, an HIV-1 Nef peptide pool was used as negative control, or no peptide was added. In around nine COVID-19 convalescent patients and a few infection-naive healthy vaccine recipients, the spike-specific CD4+ TCR repertoire before mRNA vaccination was compared with the repertoire after mRNA vaccination. Here is what the overall study found, with its caveats: Nearly all vaccine-specific clones in convalescent patients (304 of 307) were mono-reactive for SARS-CoV-2 spike rather than cross-reactive with common cold coronaviruses. In convalescent patients, a median approximately 86% of post-vaccine SARS-CoV-2-reactive clones were detected only after vaccination, and vaccine-specific priming was suggested by this finding. The study included relatively few convalescent patients and did not analyze early timepoints after natural infection. An increase in the median number of SARS-CoV-2-reactive clonotypes from 20 to 25 after infection to 38 after vaccination was observed, but the change was not found to be significant.

The V end loses 0 bases and the J end loses 2 bases, and a stretch of 15 bases separates them. There are 17 amino acids in the CDR3, from cysteine to phenylalanine inclusive. The kept DNA is CDR3 alone, 51 bases in frame from the first base. The method behind the library was PCR. At the Johns Hopkins FTIC core, DNA from the cultured CD4+ T cells underwent TCR sequencing with the Oncomine TCR Beta short-read assay. The QIAamp micro DNA kit was used to extract genomic DNA from the cultured CD4+ T cells. Oncomine TCR Beta libraries from cultured CD4+ T cells were pooled using unique dual indexes and sequenced on an Illumina iSeq 100. Processing in the source paper ran as follows. Non-productive sequences were filtered out, and CDR3s that did not start with C, did not end with F or W, or were shorter than 7 amino acids were discarded. Antigen-specific clonotypes were identified using the MANAFEST web application through comparison of peptide-stimulated wells with reference and other culture wells. To be called positive, a clone needed an FDR below 0.05, an odds ratio above 5, and a productive frequency above 0.1% in at least two of three replicate wells. A clonotype counted as cross-reactive if it showed significant expansion both in the SARS-CoV-2 spike wells and in at least one common cold coronavirus spike condition. Similarity between CDR3 sequences was evaluated in R version 3.6.1 using Levenshtein distances (stringdist) and unrooted phylogenetic trees (ape). The public reads were reanalyzed by TCRdb: fastp trimming at Q25, MiXCR alignment, in-frame beta chains only. Entries that share a CDR3 protein sequence are merged under the most common genes and DNA. The V and J calls and clone size are TCRdb's, not the authors'. In all, the sample holds over 9,000 distinct CDR3 sequences, and 40% to 50% of those were seen once. The ten largest clones represent around 30% of the sample.

The sequence joins TRBV12-3 or TRBV12-4 to TRBJ2-3, with no confident D gene call. Sequenced: CD4+ T cells from blood, cultured in vitro. This receptor was taken from a human donor who had recovered from COVID-19. The CDR3 has the sequence CASSLARQVPSTDTQYF. The nucleotide sequence is TGTGCCAGCAGTTTAGCTCGGCAGGTCCCCTCCACAGATACGCAGTATTTT.